This T cell receptor (beta chain) was sequenced for a study of graft-versus-host responses after intestinal transplantation. Whole-study context: Induction with anti-thymocyte globulin, then tacrolimus and steroids for three to four years, was given to all recipients. Study-wide results and limits: Where graft-donor T cell macrochimerism was present, patients had high graft-versus-host to host-versus-graft clonal ratios in allografts. Recipient marrow showed GvH clones, some seen first in ileum or blood.

This clone was counted only a few times. Its antigen is not identified. CDR3 length: 14 residues. Trimming took 5 bases from V and 5 from J; bases not matched to a gene: 5. Germline CDR1 reads LNHNV; CDR2 reads YYDKDF (reference sequence). The repertoire was sequenced with immunoSEQ multiplex PCR; TCRdb's copy has only in-frame clones and lacks some. The sample consists of roughly 600 clones, roughly 76% of them appearing once. Processing released intraepithelial and lamina propria lymphocytes from the graft tissue. The starting material was ileum tissue, obtained about 250 days after intestinal transplant. The chain is built from TRBV15 and TRBJ2-7, with TRBD2 matching 11 bases. This TCR came from a human patient who received an intestinal transplant, so some T cells may come from the graft donor. The CDR3 sequence: CATSGPGLADEQYF. The DNA for the CDR3 is TGTGCCACCAGCGGACCGGGACTAGCGGACGAGCAGTACTTC.